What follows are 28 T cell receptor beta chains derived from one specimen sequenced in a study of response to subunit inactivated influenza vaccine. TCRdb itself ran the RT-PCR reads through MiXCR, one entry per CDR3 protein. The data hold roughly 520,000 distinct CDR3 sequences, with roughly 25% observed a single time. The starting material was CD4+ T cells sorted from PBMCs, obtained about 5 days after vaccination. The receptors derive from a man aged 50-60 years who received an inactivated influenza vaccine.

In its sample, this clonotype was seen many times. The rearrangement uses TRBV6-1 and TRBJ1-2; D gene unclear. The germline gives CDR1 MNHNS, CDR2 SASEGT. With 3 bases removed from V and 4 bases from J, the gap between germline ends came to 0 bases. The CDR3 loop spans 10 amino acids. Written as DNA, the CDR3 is TGTGCCAGCAGTGACTATGGCTACACCTTC. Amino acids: CASSDYGYTF.

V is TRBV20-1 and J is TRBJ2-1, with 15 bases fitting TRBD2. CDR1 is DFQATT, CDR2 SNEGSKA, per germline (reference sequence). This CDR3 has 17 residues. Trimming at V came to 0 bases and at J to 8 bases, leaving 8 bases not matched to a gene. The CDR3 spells CSARDSGGLAGGYEQFF. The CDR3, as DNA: TGCAGTGCTAGAGATAGTGGCGGACTAGCGGGGGGGTATGAGCAGTTCTTC.

Here the CDR3 reads CASSPPQGGRNYNEQFF. Written as DNA, the CDR3 is TGTGCCAGCTCACCACCGCAGGGCGGGAGGAACTACAATGAGCAGTTCTTC. V usage is TRBV18 and J usage is TRBJ2-1; 8 bases are a match to TRBD2. After removal of 0 bases from V and 3 bases from J, the junction contained 7 bases not matched to a gene. CDR3 length equals 17 residues. The germline gives CDR1 KGHSH, CDR2 LQKENI.

The CDR3 reads CATRSGQGETQYF. As DNA, the CDR3 is TGTGCCACCAGATCAGGACAGGGGGAGACCCAGTACTTC. J is TRBJ2-5 and V is TRBV24-1; 9 nucleotides align to TRBD1. This CDR3 has 13 amino acids. V gave up 7 bases and J gave up 5 bases; unmatched junction bases: 4. Germline V gene data show CDR1 as KGHDR and CDR2 as SFDVKD.

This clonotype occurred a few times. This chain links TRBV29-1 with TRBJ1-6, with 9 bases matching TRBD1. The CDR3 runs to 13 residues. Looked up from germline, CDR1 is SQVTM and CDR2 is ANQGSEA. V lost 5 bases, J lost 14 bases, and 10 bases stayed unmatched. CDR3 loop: CSVLTGGRGTLHF. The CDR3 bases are TGCAGCGTTCTAACAGGGGGCAGGGGGACCCTCCACTTT. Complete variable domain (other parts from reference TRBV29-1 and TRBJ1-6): SAVISQKPSRDICQRGTSLTIQCQVDSQVTMMFWYRQQPGQSLTLIATANQGSEATYESGFVIDKFPISRPNLTFSTLTVSNMSPEDSSIYLCSVLTGGRGTLHFGNGTRLTVT.

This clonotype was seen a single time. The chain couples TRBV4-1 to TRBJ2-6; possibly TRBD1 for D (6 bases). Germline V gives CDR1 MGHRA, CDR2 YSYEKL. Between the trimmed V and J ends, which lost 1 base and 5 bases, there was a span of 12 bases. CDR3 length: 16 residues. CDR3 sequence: CASSQGRQEWANVLTF. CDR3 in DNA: TGCGCCAGCAGCCAAGGTAGACAGGAATGGGCCAACGTCCTGACTTTC.

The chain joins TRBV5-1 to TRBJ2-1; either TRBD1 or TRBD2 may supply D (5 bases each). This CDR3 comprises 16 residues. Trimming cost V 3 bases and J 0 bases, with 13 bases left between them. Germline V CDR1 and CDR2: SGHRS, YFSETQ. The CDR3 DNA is TGCGCCAGCAGCTCCCCCACAGGAGGCTCCTACAATGAGCAGTTCTTC. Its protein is CASSSPTGGSYNEQFF. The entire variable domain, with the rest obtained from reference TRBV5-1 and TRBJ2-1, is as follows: KAGVTQTPRYLIKTRGQQVTLSCSPISGHRSVSWYQQTPGQGLQFLFEYFSETQRNKGNFPGRFSGRQFSNSRSEMNVSTLELGDSALYLCASSSPTGGSYNEQFFGPGTRLTVL.

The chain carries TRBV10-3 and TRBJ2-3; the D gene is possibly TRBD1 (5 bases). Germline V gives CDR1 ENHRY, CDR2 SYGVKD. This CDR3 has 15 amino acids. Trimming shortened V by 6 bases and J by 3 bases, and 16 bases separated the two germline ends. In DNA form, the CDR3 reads TGTGCCATCAGGTCACCCGGCAGGGATACAGATACGCAGTATTTT. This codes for CAIRSPGRDTDTQYF.

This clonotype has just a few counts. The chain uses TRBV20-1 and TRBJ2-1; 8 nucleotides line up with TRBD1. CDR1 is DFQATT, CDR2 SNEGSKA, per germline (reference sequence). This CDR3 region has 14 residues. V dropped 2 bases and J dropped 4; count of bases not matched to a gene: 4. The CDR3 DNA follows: TGCAGTGCTAGACTCCGGGACAGGTACAATGAGCAGTTCTTC. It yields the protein CSARLRDRYNEQFF.

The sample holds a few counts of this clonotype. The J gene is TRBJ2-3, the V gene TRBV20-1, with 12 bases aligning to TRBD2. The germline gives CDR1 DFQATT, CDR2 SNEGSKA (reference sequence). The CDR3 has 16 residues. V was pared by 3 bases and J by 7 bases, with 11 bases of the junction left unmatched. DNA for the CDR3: TGCAGTGCTAGCCCCACGACTAGCGGGAGTATCTATACGCAGTATTTT. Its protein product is CSASPTTSGSIYTQYF.

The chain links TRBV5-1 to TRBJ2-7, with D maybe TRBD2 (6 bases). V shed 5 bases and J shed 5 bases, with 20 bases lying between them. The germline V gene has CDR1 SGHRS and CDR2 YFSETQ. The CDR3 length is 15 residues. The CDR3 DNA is TGCGCCAGCAGACGGGACTTCCGGGCAGCGGACGAGCAGTACTTC. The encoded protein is CASRRDFRAADEQYF.

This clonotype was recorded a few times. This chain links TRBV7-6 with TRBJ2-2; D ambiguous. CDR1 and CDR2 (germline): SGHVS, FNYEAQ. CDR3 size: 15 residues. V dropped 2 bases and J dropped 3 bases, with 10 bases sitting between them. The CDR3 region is CASSLSLTHTGELFF. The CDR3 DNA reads TGTGCCAGCAGCTTATCCCTAACCCACACCGGGGAGCTGTTTTTT.

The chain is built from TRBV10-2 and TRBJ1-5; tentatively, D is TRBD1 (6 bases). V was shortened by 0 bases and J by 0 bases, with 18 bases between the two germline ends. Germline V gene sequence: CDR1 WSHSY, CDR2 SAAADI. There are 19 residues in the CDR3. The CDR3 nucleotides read TGCGCCAGCAGTGAGTCACCCACACAGGGTACCCTTAGCAATCAGCCCCAGCATTTT. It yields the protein CASSESPTQGTLSNQPQHF.

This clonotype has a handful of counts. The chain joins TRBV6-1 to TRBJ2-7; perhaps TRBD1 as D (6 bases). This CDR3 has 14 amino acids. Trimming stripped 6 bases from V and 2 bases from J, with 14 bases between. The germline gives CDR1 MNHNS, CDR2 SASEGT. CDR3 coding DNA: TGTGCCAGCAGCGATGGGGGACAAGCCTACGAGCAGTACTTC. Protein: CASSDGGQAYEQYF.

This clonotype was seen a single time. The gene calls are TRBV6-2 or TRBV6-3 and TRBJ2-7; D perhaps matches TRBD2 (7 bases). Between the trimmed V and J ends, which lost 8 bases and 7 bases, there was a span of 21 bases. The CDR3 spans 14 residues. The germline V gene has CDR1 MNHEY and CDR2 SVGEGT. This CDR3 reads CASGRGGPISEQYF. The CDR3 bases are TGTGCCAGCGGCCGCGGGGGCCCAATTTCAGAGCAGTACTTC.

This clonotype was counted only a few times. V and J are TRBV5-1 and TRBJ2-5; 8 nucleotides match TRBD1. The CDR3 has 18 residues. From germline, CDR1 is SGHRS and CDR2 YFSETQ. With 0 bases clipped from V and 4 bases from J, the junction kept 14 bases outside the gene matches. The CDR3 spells CASSLGDPGGHLGETQYF. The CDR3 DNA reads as TGCGCCAGCAGCTTGGGGGACCCAGGGGGCCACCTCGGAGAGACCCAGTACTTC.

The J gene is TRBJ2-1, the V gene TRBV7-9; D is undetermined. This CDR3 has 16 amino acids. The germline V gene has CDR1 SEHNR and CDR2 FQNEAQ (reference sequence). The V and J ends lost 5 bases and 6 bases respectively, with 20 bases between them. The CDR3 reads CASSPRRVTIGNEQFF. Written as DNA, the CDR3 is TGTGCCAGCAGCCCCCGCCGCGTCACCATTGGCAATGAGCAGTTCTTC.

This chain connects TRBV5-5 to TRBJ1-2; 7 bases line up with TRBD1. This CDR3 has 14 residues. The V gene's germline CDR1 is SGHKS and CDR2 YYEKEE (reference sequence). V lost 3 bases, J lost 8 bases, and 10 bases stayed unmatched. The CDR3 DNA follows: TGTGCCAGCAGCTGGGGAAAAACAGGGGAAGGCTACACCTTC. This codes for CASSWGKTGEGYTF.

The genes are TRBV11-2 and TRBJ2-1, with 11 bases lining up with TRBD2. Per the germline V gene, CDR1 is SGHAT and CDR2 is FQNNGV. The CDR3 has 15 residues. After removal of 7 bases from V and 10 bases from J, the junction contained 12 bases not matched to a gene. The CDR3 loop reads CASNPLSGRAPEQFF. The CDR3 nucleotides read TGTGCCAGCAACCCTCTTAGCGGGAGGGCCCCCGAGCAGTTCTTC.

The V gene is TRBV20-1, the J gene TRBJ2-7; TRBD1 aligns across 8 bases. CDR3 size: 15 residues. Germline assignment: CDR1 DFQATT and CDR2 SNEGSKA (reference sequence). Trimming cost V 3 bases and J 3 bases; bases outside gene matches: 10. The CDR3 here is CSARMGITGGYEQYF. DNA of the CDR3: TGCAGTGCTAGGATGGGGATAACAGGGGGCTACGAGCAGTACTTC.

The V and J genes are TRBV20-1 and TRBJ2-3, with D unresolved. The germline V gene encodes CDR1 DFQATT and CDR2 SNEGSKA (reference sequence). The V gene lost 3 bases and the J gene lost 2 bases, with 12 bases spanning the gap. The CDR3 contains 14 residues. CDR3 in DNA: TGCAGTGCTAGGCCGGTCAACCCCACAGATACGCAGTATTTT. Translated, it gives CSARPVNPTDTQYF.

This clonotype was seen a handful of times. The CDR3 is CSARGPGQRQDTQYF. CDR3 in DNA: TGCAGTGCTAGAGGTCCGGGACAGCGCCAAGATACGCAGTATTTT. This chain joins TRBV20-1 and TRBJ2-3; 7 nucleotides agree with TRBD1. The junction had 9 bases not matched to a gene; V was cut back by 1 base and J by 5 bases. CDR1 is DFQATT and CDR2 is SNEGSKA in the germline V gene (reference sequence). CDR3 length: 15 amino acids.

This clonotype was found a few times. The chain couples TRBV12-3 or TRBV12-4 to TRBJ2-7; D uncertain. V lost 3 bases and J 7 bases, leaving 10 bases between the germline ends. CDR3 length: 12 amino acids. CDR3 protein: CASSFPFKEQYF. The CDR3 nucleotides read TGTGCCAGCAGTTTTCCTTTCAAGGAGCAGTACTTC.

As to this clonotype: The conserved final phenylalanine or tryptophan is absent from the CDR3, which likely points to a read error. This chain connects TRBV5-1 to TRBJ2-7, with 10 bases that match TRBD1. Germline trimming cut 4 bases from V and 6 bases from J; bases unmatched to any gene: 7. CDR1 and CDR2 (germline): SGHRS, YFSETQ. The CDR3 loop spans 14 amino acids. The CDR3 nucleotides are TGCGCCAGCAGCATACTGACAGGGGGCGGCGAGCAGTACTTA. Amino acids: CASSILTGGGEQYL.

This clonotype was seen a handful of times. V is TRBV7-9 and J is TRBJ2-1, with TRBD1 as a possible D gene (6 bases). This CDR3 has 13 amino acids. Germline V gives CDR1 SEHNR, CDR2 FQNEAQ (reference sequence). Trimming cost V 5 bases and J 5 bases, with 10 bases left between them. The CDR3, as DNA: TGTGCCAGCAGCCGGGACACAGACAATGAGCAGTTCTTC. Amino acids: CASSRDTDNEQFF.

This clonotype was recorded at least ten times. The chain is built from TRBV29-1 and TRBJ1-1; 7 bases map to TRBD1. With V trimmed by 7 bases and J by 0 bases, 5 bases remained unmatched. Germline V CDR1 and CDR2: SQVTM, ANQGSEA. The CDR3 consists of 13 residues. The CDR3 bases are TGCAGCGCTACGGGACAGATGAACACTGAAGCTTTCTTT. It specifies CSATGQMNTEAFF.

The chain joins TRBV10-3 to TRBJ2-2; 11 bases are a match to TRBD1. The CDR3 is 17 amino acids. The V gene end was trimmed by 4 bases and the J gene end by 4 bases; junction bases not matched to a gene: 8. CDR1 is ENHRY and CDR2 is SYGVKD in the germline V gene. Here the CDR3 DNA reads TGTGCCATCAGTGGCGTCAGGACAGGGGGCGGCACCGGGGAGCTGTTTTTT. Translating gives CAISGVRTGGGTGELFF.

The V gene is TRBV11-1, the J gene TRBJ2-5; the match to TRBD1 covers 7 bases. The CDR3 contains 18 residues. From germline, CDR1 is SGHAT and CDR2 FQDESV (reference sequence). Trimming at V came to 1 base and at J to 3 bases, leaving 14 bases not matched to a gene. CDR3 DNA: TGTGCCAGCAGCTTAGACGCGCCGGGACAGCGTCCCAAAGAGACCCAGTACTTC. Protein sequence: CASSLDAPGQRPKETQYF.